These 10 T cell receptor beta chains were sequenced from one sample in a study of CD8+ T cells in alopecia areata. RNA extraction was followed by reverse transcription into cDNA, which acted as the sequencing template. Produced via immunoSEQ multiplex PCR; TCRdb's table is partial and in-frame only. The sample comprises around 150,000 clones, around 55% of which are singletons, and less than 5% rests with the top ten. Input material: CD4+ T cells sorted from blood. The source of these receptors is a human donor in good health.

Written as DNA, the CDR3 is TGTGCCAGCAGCGGACGGGACAATCAGCCCCAGCATTTT. It encodes CASSGRDNQPQHF. The chain has TRBV6-9 and TRBJ1-5; D is undetermined. The CDR3 covers 13 residues. Per the germline V gene, CDR1 is MNHGY and CDR2 is SVAAGI. The germline V and J ends were trimmed by 6 bases and 3 bases, with 9 bases remaining between them.

The CDR3 DNA reads as TGTGCCAGCAGTAAGGAGGTCACCGGGGAGCTGTTTTTT. This translates into CASSKEVTGELFF. The chain recombines TRBV2 with TRBJ2-2; D perhaps matches TRBD2 (5 bases). The CDR3 length is 13 residues. Trimming stripped 5 bases from V and 4 bases from J, with 8 bases between. The germline gives CDR1 SNHLY, CDR2 FYNNEI.

This clone was detected only a few times. The CDR3 sequence is CASTLAGGTRSSYEQYF. The CDR3 DNA reads TGCGCCAGCACACTAGCGGGAGGTACCCGGAGCTCCTACGAGCAGTACTTC. This chain uses TRBV5-1 with TRBJ2-5; TRBD2 matches 12 bases. Near its end, the DNA agrees better with TRBJ2-7, so the J call may be wrong. This CDR3 is 17 amino acids long. In germline, CDR1 is SGHRS, CDR2 YFSETQ.

V usage is TRBV4-1 and J usage is TRBJ2-7, with a weak D call TRBD1 (5 bases). Per germline, CDR1 MGHRA and CDR2 YSYEKL. CDR3 length: 13 amino acids. V gave up 0 bases and J gave up 7 bases, with 10 bases separating them. DNA for the CDR3: TGCGCCAGCAGCCAAGACAGGGTAGGGGAGCAGTACTTC. Its protein is CASSQDRVGEQYF.

The chain couples TRBV28 to TRBJ2-7, with 8 bases fitting TRBD1. Losses at the gene ends were 7 bases for V and 3 bases for J; bases not matched to a gene: 5. Looked up from germline, CDR1 is MDHEN and CDR2 is SYDVKM. This CDR3 contains 13 residues. This chain's CDR3 is CASKGQVNYEQYF. The CDR3 DNA sequence: TGTGCCAGCAAGGGACAGGTGAACTACGAGCAGTACTTC.

The CDR3 loop is CASSPGLARREQFF. The DNA for the CDR3 is TGTGCCAGCAGTCCGGGACTAGCAAGGAGGGAGCAGTTCTTC. This chain connects TRBV6-5 to TRBJ2-1; 9 nucleotides line up with TRBD2. CDR1 and CDR2 from the germline V gene are MNHEY and SVGAGI. The CDR3 totals 14 residues. The V gene end was trimmed by 5 bases and the J gene end by 10 bases; junction bases not matched to a gene: 9.

The chain links TRBV5-1 to TRBJ1-2; D gene uncertain. The CDR3 runs to 12 residues. V shed 0 bases and J shed 4 bases, with 4 bases lying between them. Germline CDR1 reads SGHRS; CDR2 reads YFSETQ. The CDR3 region is CASSLGLYGYTF. In DNA form, the CDR3 reads TGCGCCAGCAGCTTGGGCCTCTATGGCTACACCTTC.

The chain has TRBV19 and TRBJ1-2; D unresolved. Germline lookup yields CDR1 LNHDA and CDR2 SQIVND (reference sequence). The CDR3 consists of 12 residues. V lost 7 bases to trimming and J lost 4 bases, with 10 bases between them. The CDR3 here is CASNRQSYGYTF. CDR3 DNA: TGTGCCAGTAATCGCCAGTCCTATGGCTACACCTTC.

The gene calls are TRBV7-2 and TRBJ2-7, with D uncertain. Germline loops: CDR1 SGHTA, CDR2 FQGNSA. Trimming removed 1 base at V and 5 bases at J, with 6 bases between. The CDR3 contains 12 residues. The CDR3 protein is CASSLGRNEQYF. The CDR3 DNA is TGTGCCAGCAGCTTAGGGCGGAACGAGCAGTACTTC.

The rearrangement uses TRBV11-2 and TRBJ2-3, with D perhaps given as TRBD1 or TRBD2 (5 bases each). The CDR3 length is 16 residues. V lost 2 bases and J 2 bases, leaving 14 bases between the germline ends. Germline assignment: CDR1 SGHAT and CDR2 FQNNGV. The chain's CDR3 is CASSLRGDALTDTQYF. For the CDR3, the DNA is TGTGCCAGCAGCTTACGGGGCGACGCGCTCACAGATACGCAGTATTTT. Combining the CDR3 with reference TRBV11-2 and TRBJ2-3 gives the whole variable domain EAGVAQSPRYKIIEKRQSVAFWCNPISGHATLYWYQQILGQGPKLLIQFQNNGVVDDSQLPKDRFSAERLKGVDSTLKIQPAKLEDSAVYLCASSLRGDALTDTQYFGPGTRLTVL.